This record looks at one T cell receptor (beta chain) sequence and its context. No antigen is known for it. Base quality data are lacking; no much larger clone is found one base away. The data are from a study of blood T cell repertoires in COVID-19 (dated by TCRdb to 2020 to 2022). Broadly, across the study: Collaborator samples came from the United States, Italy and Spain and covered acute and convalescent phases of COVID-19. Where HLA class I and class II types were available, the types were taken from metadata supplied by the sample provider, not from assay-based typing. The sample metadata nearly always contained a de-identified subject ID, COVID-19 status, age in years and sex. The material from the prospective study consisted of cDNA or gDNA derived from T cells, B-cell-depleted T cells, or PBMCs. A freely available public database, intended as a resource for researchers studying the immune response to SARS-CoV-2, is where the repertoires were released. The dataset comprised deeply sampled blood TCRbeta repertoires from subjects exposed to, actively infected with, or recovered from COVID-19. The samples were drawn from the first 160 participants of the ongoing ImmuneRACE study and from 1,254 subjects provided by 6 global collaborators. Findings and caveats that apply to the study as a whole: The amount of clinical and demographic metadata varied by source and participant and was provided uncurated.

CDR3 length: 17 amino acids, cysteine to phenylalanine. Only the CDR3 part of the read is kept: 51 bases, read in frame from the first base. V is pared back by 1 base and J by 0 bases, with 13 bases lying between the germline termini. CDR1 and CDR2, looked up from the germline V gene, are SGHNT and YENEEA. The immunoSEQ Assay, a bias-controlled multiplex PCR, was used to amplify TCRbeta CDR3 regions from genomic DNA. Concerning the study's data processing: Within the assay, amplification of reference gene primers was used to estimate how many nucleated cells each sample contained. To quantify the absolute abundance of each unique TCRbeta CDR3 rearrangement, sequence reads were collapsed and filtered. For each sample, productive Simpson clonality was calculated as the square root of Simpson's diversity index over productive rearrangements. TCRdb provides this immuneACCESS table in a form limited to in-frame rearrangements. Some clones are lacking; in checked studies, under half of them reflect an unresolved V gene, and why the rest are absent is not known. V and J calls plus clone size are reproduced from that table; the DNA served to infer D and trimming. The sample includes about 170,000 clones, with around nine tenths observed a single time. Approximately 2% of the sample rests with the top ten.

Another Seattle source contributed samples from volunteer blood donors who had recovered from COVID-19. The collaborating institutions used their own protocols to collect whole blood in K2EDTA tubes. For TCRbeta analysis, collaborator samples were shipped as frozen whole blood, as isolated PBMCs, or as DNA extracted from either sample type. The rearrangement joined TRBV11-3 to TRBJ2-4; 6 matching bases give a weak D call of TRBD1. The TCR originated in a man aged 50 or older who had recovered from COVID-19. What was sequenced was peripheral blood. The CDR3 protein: CASSLGPRGPAKNIQYF. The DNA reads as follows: TGTGCCAGCAGCTTAGGGCCCAGGGGCCCAGCCAAAAACATTCAGTACTTC.